Listed below are T cell receptor beta chains from one sample, sequenced in a study of molecular identifiers for immune sequencing clone quantification. One entry per CDR3 protein, called by TCRdb with MiXCR from the PCR reads. The table shows 490,000 or so distinct CDR3 sequences, with about 25% occurring only once. Sequenced material: naive CD8+ T cells from blood, with Jurkat cell RNA spiked in. The origin of the receptors is a human donor in good health. Some libraries in this study had Jurkat cell RNA spiked in. Each CDR3 is given with its conserved first and last residue. D genes are given only for firm matches. Not every row has a clone size; where given, it reads once, few, many or a size class.

length	V	D	J	size	CDR3	DNA
15	TRBV9	TRBD1	TRBJ1-2	.	CASSPEGTASYGYTF	TGTGCCAGCAGCCCAGAGGGGACAGCATCCTATGGCTACACCTTC
14	TRBV6-5	.	TRBJ2-5	.	CASSYPLPLKTQYF	TGTGCCAGCAGTTACCCACTCCCTTTGAAGACCCAGTACTTC
14	TRBV5-1	.	TRBJ2-7	.	CASRQSWGAEEQYF	TGCGCCAGCAGACAAAGTTGGGGGGCGGAGGAGCAGTACTTC
16	TRBV6-2/TRBV6-3	TRBD1	TRBJ2-7	few	CASSAGTGSGSYEQYF	TGTGCCAGCAGCGCCGGGACAGGGTCGGGGTCCTACGAGCAGTACTTC
16	TRBV12-3/TRBV12-4	TRBD2	TRBJ2-2	many	CASSPVGLAGTGELFF	TGTGCCAGCAGTCCGGTCGGCCTAGCGGGCACCGGGGAGCTGTTTTTT
14	TRBV6-2/TRBV6-3	.	TRBJ2-5	.	CASSPPAHQETQYF	TGTGCCAGCTCTCCCCCCGCGCATCAGGAGACCCAGTACTTC
12	TRBV7-9	.	TRBJ2-3	many	CASSAQKDTQYF	TGTGCCAGCAGCGCGCAGAAGGATACGCAGTATTTT
15	TRBV15	.	TRBJ2-5	.	CATSSYGEVGETQYF	TGTGCCACCAGCTCCTACGGTGAGGTCGGGGAGACCCAGTACTTC
12	TRBV12-3/TRBV12-4	.	TRBJ1-1	.	CASSGGYTEAFF	TGTGCCAGCAGTGGCGGGTACACTGAAGCTTTCTTT
18	TRBV3-1	TRBD2	TRBJ2-2	few	CASSPGTSGPPNTGELFF	TGTGCCAGCAGCCCGGGGACTAGCGGCCCCCCGAACACCGGGGAGCTGTTTTTT
13	TRBV19	.	TRBJ1-1	.	CASSNGPNTEAFF	TGTGCCAGTAGTAACGGTCCGAACACTGAAGCTTTCTTT
13	TRBV2	.	TRBJ1-1	few	CASRGIMNTEAFF	TGTGCCAGCAGGGGGATTATGAACACTGAAGCTTTCTTT
15	TRBV4-3	TRBD1	TRBJ1-6	few	CASSQGGQGGSPLHF	TGCGCCAGCAGCCAAGGGGGACAGGGAGGTTCACCCCTCCACTTT
14	TRBV7-9	TRBD2	TRBJ2-2	.	CASSNRGGTGELFF	TGTGCCAGCAGCAACCGGGGGGGCACCGGGGAGCTGTTTTTT
16	TRBV5-1	TRBD1	TRBJ1-4	.	CASSSGQGRGFGKLYF	TGCGCCAGCAGCTCGGGACAGGGTAGGGGCTTCGGAAAACTGTATTTT
12	TRBV29-1	.	TRBJ1-1	many	CSAPGSATEAFF	TGCAGCGCCCCCGGGAGCGCTACTGAAGCTTTCTTT
17	TRBV5-5	TRBD2	TRBJ2-7	few	CASSLGGLAGTSYEQYF	TGTGCCAGCAGCTTGGGCGGGCTAGCGGGTACCTCCTACGAGCAGTACTTC
13	TRBV4-3	.	TRBJ1-1	many	CASSQDRSTEAFF	TGCGCCAGCAGCCAAGATCGGAGCACTGAAGCTTTCTTT
14	TRBV20-1	TRBD1	TRBJ2-7	.	CSARDYRRGPYQYF	TGCAGTGCTAGAGATTATCGCAGGGGGCCCTACCAGTACTTC
15	TRBV20-1	TRBD2	TRBJ2-1	.	CSAEPGTRTEREQFF	TGCAGTGCAGAACCGGGGACTAGGACGGAGAGAGAGCAGTTCTTC
15	TRBV28	.	TRBJ2-3	many	CASSFGRVSTDTQYF	TGTGCCAGCAGTTTTGGCAGGGTGAGCACAGATACGCAGTATTTT
15	TRBV27	.	TRBJ2-7	.	CASSFAAGPLYEQYF	TGTGCCAGCAGTTTCGCAGCAGGGCCCCTCTACGAGCAGTACTTC
13	TRBV20-1	.	TRBJ1-4	many	CSARSGAYEKLFF	TGCAGTGCTAGATCGGGGGCCTATGAAAAACTGTTTTTT
17	TRBV19	TRBD1	TRBJ2-3	.	CASSIGPDRAYRDTQYF	TGTGCCAGTAGTATAGGTCCGGACAGGGCTTATAGAGATACGCAGTATTTT
16	TRBV6-1	TRBD1	TRBJ2-7	many	CASSEARGTGAYEQYF	TGTGCCAGCAGTGAAGCGCGTGGGACAGGGGCCTACGAGCAGTACTTC
13	TRBV14	.	TRBJ1-2	many	CASSQVGNYGYTF	TGTGCCAGCAGCCAAGTCGGCAACTATGGCTACACCTTC
14	TRBV6-2/TRBV6-3	.	TRBJ1-1	.	CASSYLGLNTEAFF	TGTGCCAGCAGTTACCTTGGCCTGAACACTGAAGCTTTCTTT
13	TRBV19	.	TRBJ2-3	many	CASCSSSTDTQYF	TGTGCCAGTTGCAGCTCGAGCACAGATACGCAGTATTTT
15	TRBV29-1	TRBD2	TRBJ2-3	many	CSVEGGLGETDTQYF	TGCAGCGTTGAAGGCGGACTAGGGGAAACAGATACGCAGTATTTT
17	TRBV7-9	TRBD2	TRBJ2-7	few	CASTSTRTSGGSYEQYF	TGTGCCAGCACCTCCACCCGGACTAGCGGGGGCTCCTACGAGCAGTACTTC
13	TRBV7-3	.	TRBJ2-5	few	CASSLNSQETQYF	TGTGCCAGCAGCTTAAATAGTCAAGAGACCCAGTACTTC
14	TRBV27	.	TRBJ1-1	few	CASSFGRVSTEAFF	TGTGCCAGCAGTTTTGGCAGGGTGTCCACTGAAGCTTTCTTT
12	TRBV7-9	.	TRBJ1-2	few	CASSLDSHGYTF	TGTGCCAGCAGCTTGGACAGCCATGGCTACACCTTC
12	TRBV5-6	TRBD1	TRBJ1-3	.	CASNMTGNTIYF	TGTGCCAGCAACATGACAGGGAACACCATATATTTT
14	TRBV7-9	TRBD1	TRBJ1-1	.	CASSDRGRETEAFF	TGTGCCAGCAGCGACAGGGGGCGAGAAACTGAAGCTTTCTTT
13	TRBV7-9	TRBD1	TRBJ2-7	many	CASSKGTGIEQYF	TGTGCCAGCAGCAAGGGGACAGGGATTGAGCAGTACTTC
10	TRBV11-2	.	TRBJ2-1	many	CASSENEQFF	TGTGCCAGCAGCGAAAATGAGCAGTTCTTC
13	TRBV12-3/TRBV12-4	.	TRBJ1-2	.	CASSSSSNYGYTF	TGTGCCAGCAGTTCCAGTTCTAACTATGGCTACACCTTC
15	TRBV7-9	.	TRBJ1-3	many	CASSLDTFSGNTIYF	TGTGCCAGCAGCCTGGACACCTTCTCTGGAAACACCATATATTTT
14	TRBV30	.	TRBJ2-7	.	CAWSFWEGAYEQYF	TGTGCCTGGAGCTTCTGGGAAGGAGCCTACGAGCAGTACTTC
17	TRBV19	TRBD1	TRBJ1-5	.	CASSTRTGGMSNQPQHF	TGTGCCAGTAGTACCCGGACAGGGGGCATGAGCAATCAGCCCCAGCATTTT
15	TRBV20-1	TRBD2	TRBJ2-7	many	CSARDPLALDYEQYF	TGCAGTGCTAGAGACCCACTAGCGCTCGACTACGAGCAGTACTTC